Listed below are T cell receptor beta chains from one sample, sequenced in a study of beta chain features in type 1 diabetes. The repertoire was sequenced with immunoSEQ multiplex PCR; TCRdb's copy has only in-frame clones and lacks some. The sample lists around 130,000 clones, about 10% seen once, with 0.6% to 0.9% in the top ten. The material sequenced was central memory CD4+ T cells from blood. These receptors were obtained from a man aged 30 to 45 with type 1 diabetes. CDR3s include the opening cysteine and the closing phenylalanine or tryptophan. The D gene is left open where the match is weak. The size entry is marked missing in some rows and otherwise reads once, few, many or a size class.

d_call,j_call,v_call,clone_size,cdr3_nt,cdr3_aa
TRBD1,TRBJ1-5,TRBV11-2,.,TGTGCCAGCAGCTGGGACAGGTCGGGGACCCAGCATTTT,CASSWDRSGTQHF
.,TRBJ2-1,TRBV9,few,TGTGCCAGCAGTAGAAGTCACGGCAATGAGCAGTTCTTC,CASSRSHGNEQFF
TRBD1,TRBJ2-2,TRBV6-1,few,TGTGCCAGCACTCGGCAGGGGGTATCGTCCGGGGAGCTGTTTTTT,CASTRQGVSSGELFF
.,TRBJ2-7,TRBV2,few,TGTGCCAGCAGTGAGGGCCCCTACGAGCAGTACTTC,CASSEGPYEQYF
TRBD1,TRBJ1-1,TRBV29-1,.,TGCAGCGTTGAACTGGACAGGGGGCTTTTCTTT,CSVELDRGLFF
TRBD1,TRBJ2-2,TRBV28,.,TGTGCCAGCAGCGAGGGGGCGTTAGGTACCGGGGAGCTGTTTTTT,CASSEGALGTGELFF
TRBD1,TRBJ1-1,TRBV4-3,.,TGCGCCAGCAGCTGGGGACAGGTGAACACTGAAGCTTTCTTT,CASSWGQVNTEAFF
TRBD2,TRBJ2-1,TRBV5-8,few,TGTGCCAGCAGCAAAGGACTAGCGGTGGGGAATGAGCAGTTCTTC,CASSKGLAVGNEQFF
TRBD2,TRBJ2-3,TRBV6-6,.,TGTGCCAGCATCAAGAGGCGGGGGGGCGGAGATACGCAGTATTTT,CASIKRRGGGDTQYF
TRBD1,TRBJ1-2,TRBV29-1,.,TGCAGCGTTGAAGGGGACAGCACTAACTATGGCTACACCTTC,CSVEGDSTNYGYTF
TRBD2,TRBJ2-3,TRBV9,.,TGTGCCAGCAGCGTAATGGCTAGCGGGGCCGATACGCAGTATTTT,CASSVMASGADTQYF
.,TRBJ1-2,TRBV2,few,TGTGCCAGCAGTGAGGGGTCAAGGGGAAACTATGGCTACACCTTC,CASSEGSRGNYGYTF
.,TRBJ2-3,TRBV15,few,TGTGCCACCAGCAGAGCCAGTAGCACAGATACGCAGTATTTT,CATSRASSTDTQYF
TRBD2,TRBJ2-1,TRBV2,.,TGTGCCAGCAGTCCACTAGCGAACTCCTACAATGAGCAGTTCTTC,CASSPLANSYNEQFF
TRBD1,TRBJ1-6,TRBV7-2,.,TGTGCCAGCAGCGCCCGGACAGGGAATTCACCCCTCCACTTT,CASSARTGNSPLHF
TRBD1,TRBJ2-3,TRBV7-3,many,TGTGCCAGCAGCAACCCGGGACAGGGGCAAGATACGCAGTATTTT,CASSNPGQGQDTQYF
TRBD1,TRBJ2-4,TRBV28,few,TGTGCCAGCAGTCAAGGGGGCAGAAGGGCCAAAAACATTCAGTACTTC,CASSQGGRRAKNIQYF
.,TRBJ2-7,TRBV7-3,.,TGTGCCAGCAGCCCTGACAGGTCCTACGAGCAGTACTTC,CASSPDRSYEQYF
.,TRBJ1-2,TRBV4-2,.,TGTGCCAGCAGCAGGGGCTCCTATGGCTACACCTTC,CASSRGSYGYTF
.,TRBJ2-7,TRBV18,.,TGTGCCAGCTCACCATCAGGGAACTCCTACGAGCAGTACTTC,CASSPSGNSYEQYF
TRBD1,TRBJ1-6,TRBV2,few,TGTGCCAGCAGTGGGGACAGCTCCTATAATTCACCCCTCCACTTT,CASSGDSSYNSPLHF
TRBD2,TRBJ2-1,TRBV5-1,few,TGCGCCAGCAGCCCCAAGACTAGCGAGAATGAGCAGTTCTTC,CASSPKTSENEQFF
.,TRBJ2-5,TRBV18,few,TGTGCCAGCTCGCCTGGGGGCTACGGCGAGACCCAGTACTTC,CASSPGGYGETQYF
.,TRBJ2-1,TRBV30,.,TGTGCCTCCGGGGTGGGAGAGCAGTTCTTC,CASGVGEQFF
.,TRBJ1-2,TRBV4-1,few,TGCGCCAGCAACCCGGCAGCGAGTTCTAACTATGGCTACACCTTC,CASNPAASSNYGYTF
TRBD2,TRBJ2-1,TRBV7-3,few,TGTGCCAGCAGCTCCGTCGGTGCGGGGGGGCTGGATGAGCAGTTCTTC,CASSSVGAGGLDEQFF
TRBD1,TRBJ2-1,TRBV2,few,TGTGCCAGCAGTGGGACAGGGAGGAATGAGCAGTTCTTC,CASSGTGRNEQFF
.,TRBJ1-6,TRBV5-1,.,TGCGCCAGCAGCGGCGGGCAGACCTATAATTCACCCCTCCACTTT,CASSGGQTYNSPLHF
.,TRBJ1-6,TRBV30,.,TGTGCCTGGAGAGGAGAGGGCTCTAATTCACCCCTCCACTTT,CAWRGEGSNSPLHF
TRBD1,TRBJ2-1,TRBV27,few,TGTGCCAGCAGTTCCGGGACAGGGAACAATGAGCAGTTCTTC,CASSSGTGNNEQFF
.,TRBJ2-7,TRBV18,.,TGTGCCAGCTCACCTCTCGGACAGAGGGGCTCCTACGAGCAGTACTTC,CASSPLGQRGSYEQYF
TRBD2,TRBJ2-1,TRBV5-1,.,TGCGCCAGCAGTAGCGGGCTTTATTCGTACAATGAGCAGTTCTTC,CASSSGLYSYNEQFF
.,TRBJ2-1,TRBV19,.,TGTGCCAGTAGTGCCCGGGACTCGAGAGCCAATGAGCAGTTCTTC,CASSARDSRANEQFF
.,TRBJ1-1,TRBV25-1,once,TGTGCCAGCAGTGACGGCAGGGGAGACACTGAAGCTTTCTTT,CASSDGRGDTEAFF
.,TRBJ1-1,TRBV14,.,TGTTTACCCCAGGGGCGAACTGAAGCTTTCTTT,CLPQGRTEAFF
TRBD2,TRBJ2-1,TRBV7-9,.,TGTGCCAGCAGCTGGACGACTAGCGGGGGGCCCAGAGAGGGGGTCTTC,CASSWTTSGGPREGVF
.,TRBJ2-2,TRBV2,few,TGTGCCAGCAGTGAAACAGGGATTACCGGGGAGCTGTTTTTT,CASSETGITGELFF
.,TRBJ2-6,TRBV29-1,.,TGCAGCGTTGAGGCAGGGGCTGGGGCCAACGTCCTGACTTTC,CSVEAGAGANVLTF
.,TRBJ1-2,TRBV28,few,TGTGCCAGCAGTCCTACAGGGTTGGGCTACACCTTC,CASSPTGLGYTF
.,TRBJ2-3,TRBV5-4,.,TGCGCCAGCAGCCCTTTGGGCGGGGGCACAGATACGCAGTATTTT,CASSPLGGGTDTQYF
.,TRBJ1-6,TRBV11-1,.,TGTGCCAGCAGCCGGGCCGGGGGAAATTCACCCCTCCACTTT,CASSRAGGNSPLHF
.,TRBJ2-7,TRBV30,few,TGTGCCTGGAGTGCGAGGAACAGGGTAGTCGAGCAGTACTTC,CAWSARNRVVEQYF
TRBD1,TRBJ1-4,TRBV27,few,TGTGCCAGCAGTTCCCCCGGGACAGGGGGCGAAAAACTGTTTTTT,CASSSPGTGGEKLFF
.,TRBJ1-1,TRBV9,few,TGTGCCAGCAGCGTGACCGGGAAAAGGAGCACTGAAGCTTTCTTT,CASSVTGKRSTEAFF
.,TRBJ2-7,TRBV5-1,few,TGCGCCAGCAGCGAGTCTTTAAACGAGCAGTACTTC,CASSESLNEQYF
TRBD1,TRBJ2-3,TRBV28,.,TGTGCCAGCAGTTTTAACAGGGGAGCCACAGATACGCAGTATTTT,CASSFNRGATDTQYF